This T cell receptor beta chain is drawn from a study of blood T cell repertoires in COVID-19. Across the study: Acute and convalescent COVID-19 samples came from the United States, Italy and Spain. The cDNA or gDNA used as material had been derived from T cells, B-cell-depleted T cells, or PBMCs.

Under the authors' procedure: Estimation of nucleated cell counts relied on the amplification of reference gene primers. TCRdb's table, derived via immunoSEQ multiplex PCR, lists solely in-frame clones and lacks some. The V and J calls and clone size were taken over from that table, and D and trimming were inferred from the DNA. The sample shows almost 55,000 clones, 80% to 90% of them seen only once. Sequencing was done on a sample of peripheral blood. This TCR derives from a human donor in a cohort sampled during active COVID-19.

CDR3 region: CASSERGRAEAFF. CDR3 DNA: TGTGCCAGCAGTGAAAGGGGGCGGGCTGAAGCTTTCTTT. The J gene is TRBJ1-1, the V gene TRBV2, with 7 bases aligning to TRBD1. CDR3 length: 13 residues. CDR1 is SNHLY, CDR2 FYNNEI, per germline. V lost 2 bases to trimming and J lost 6 bases; unmatched junction nucleotides: 3.